Below, 14 T cell receptor beta chains from the same sample are listed, as sequenced in a study of T cells in Graves' hyperthyroidism and ophthalmopathy. From RNA transcripts, TCR beta CDR3 regions were amplified. With the HTBI primer set, the TCR CDR3 went through a first round of RT-PCR. Using its own MiXCR run on the multiplex PCR reads, TCRdb lists one record per CDR3 protein. Of approximately 520,000 distinct CDR3 sequences listed, about a fifth are singletons. Source material: blood. Receptor source: a young man with Graves' hyperthyroidism.

This rearrangement joins TRBV7-9 to TRBJ2-7, with a weak D call TRBD1 (7 bases). The CDR3 extends over 14 amino acids. Germline-derived CDR1 and CDR2 are SEHNR and FQNEAQ (reference sequence). Trimming cost V 5 bases and J 4 bases, with 15 bases left between them. The CDR3 sequence is CASSLTGAGYEQYF. Written as DNA, the CDR3 is TGTGCCAGCAGCCTCACAGGGGCGGGATACGAGCAGTACTTC.

The J gene is TRBJ1-5, the V gene TRBV12-3 or TRBV12-4; D is uncertain. This CDR3 has 13 amino acids. The V and J ends lost 2 bases and 6 bases respectively, with 8 bases between them. Written as DNA, the CDR3 is TGTGCCAGCAGTTTACGCCGGGGTCAGCCCCAGCATTTT. Translation gives CASSLRRGQPQHF.

This clonotype has a count of ten or more. The gene calls are TRBV25-1 and TRBJ2-5; 11 nucleotides line up with TRBD2. Germline V lookup: CDR1 MGHDK, CDR2 SYGVNS. Trimming at V came to 6 bases and at J to 2 bases, leaving 8 bases not matched to a gene. This CDR3 has 16 amino acids. The CDR3 region has the DNA TGTGCCAGCAGCGGGGCTAGCGGGGGGCGACAAGAGACCCAGTACTTC. Protein product: CASSGASGGRQETQYF.

The rearrangement joins TRBV12-3 or TRBV12-4 to TRBJ2-3; D ambiguous. V was clipped by 5 bases and J by 0 bases, with 6 bases between them. The CDR3 totals 13 residues. The chain's CDR3 is CASSTDSTDTQYF. In DNA form, the CDR3 reads TGTGCCAGCAGTACAGACAGCACAGATACGCAGTATTTT.

The chain joins TRBV6-2 or TRBV6-3 to TRBJ2-5, with 7 bases fitting TRBD1. Germline V CDR1 and CDR2: MNHEY, SVGEGT. V was pared by 6 bases and J by 4 bases, with 11 bases of the junction left unmatched. This CDR3 is 15 amino acids long. CDR3 protein: CASSRIEAGGETQYF. CDR3 bases: TGTGCCAGCAGCCGCATCGAGGCAGGGGGAGAGACCCAGTACTTC.

This clonotype has only a few counts. This chain connects TRBV7-6 to TRBJ1-5; D uncertain. Germline CDR1 is SGHVS and CDR2 is FNYEAQ. The CDR3 runs to 17 residues. Trimming removed 5 bases at V and 1 base at J, with 18 bases between. This CDR3 reads CASSMGNTVGSNQPQHF. The CDR3 bases are TGTGCCAGCAGCATGGGAAACACCGTAGGGAGCAATCAGCCCCAGCATTTT.

This clonotype has a count of ten or more. The chain uses TRBV6-1 and TRBJ1-1; weak D call: TRBD1 (6 bases). The CDR3 is 15 amino acids. Germline V gene lookup returns CDR1 MNHNS and CDR2 SASEGT. The germline V and J ends were trimmed by 8 bases and 2 bases, with 18 bases remaining between them. CDR3 nucleotide sequence: TGTGCCAGCTCTCCTTGGACAGACAGCAACACTGAAGCTTTCTTT. Translating it yields CASSPWTDSNTEAFF.

This rearrangement joins TRBV15 to TRBJ2-7, with D maybe TRBD1 (5 bases). CDR1 and CDR2 (germline): LNHNV, YYDKDF (reference sequence). The CDR3 contains 14 residues. Trimming removed 4 bases at V and 0 bases at J, with 10 bases between. CDR3 residues: CATSTSDSSYEQYF. The CDR3 coding sequence is TGTGCCACCAGCACCAGCGACAGCTCCTACGAGCAGTACTTC.

This clonotype was observed many times. The gene calls are TRBV6-1 and TRBJ2-7; 7 nucleotides line up with TRBD2. The CDR3 contains 14 residues. CDR1 and CDR2 from the germline V gene are MNHNS and SASEGT. The ends lost 3 bases at V and 3 bases at J; junction bases unmatched: 5. The CDR3 DNA is TGTGCCAGCAGTGACAGGCTAGCGGACTACGAGCAGTACTTC. Protein product: CASSDRLADYEQYF.

This clonotype came up a few times. CDR3 protein: CASSHYTGQGYGYTF. CDR3 DNA sequence: TGCGCCAGCAGCCATTACACGGGACAGGGCTATGGCTACACCTTC. J is TRBJ1-2 and V is TRBV4-1, with 9 nucleotides matching TRBD1. Germline-derived CDR1 and CDR2 are MGHRA and YSYEKL. Losses at the gene ends were 3 bases for V and 4 bases for J; bases not matched to a gene: 6. The CDR3 totals 15 residues.

With regard to this clonotype: Just one base apart from a much larger clone, this may be a read error. This chain links TRBV11-3 with TRBJ2-2; 7 bases map to TRBD1. The CDR3 is 14 amino acids. The germline gives CDR1 SGHNT, CDR2 YENEEA. Written as DNA, the CDR3 is TGTGTCAGCAGCACCTCGACAGGGCCCGGGGAGCTGTTTTTT. This sequence encodes CVSSTSTGPGELFF.

The CDR3 DNA follows: TGTGCCTTCCAGGGTAATAGCAATCAGCCCCAGCATTTT. It translates to CAFQGNSNQPQHF. The J gene is TRBJ1-5, the V gene TRBV30; D perhaps matches TRBD1 (5 bases). The germline V gene encodes CDR1 GTSNPN and CDR2 SVGIG (reference sequence). The CDR3 loop spans 13 amino acids. Trimming left V 7 bases short and J 0 bases short, with 10 bases between.

The chain employs TRBV6-5 and TRBJ1-1; D ambiguous. The V and J ends lost 2 bases and 1 base respectively, with 8 bases between them. Germline loops: CDR1 MNHEY, CDR2 SVGAGI. This CDR3 has 14 residues. For the CDR3, the DNA is TGTGCCAGCAGTTACATGGAGGGGAACACTGAAGCTTTCTTT. It encodes CASSYMEGNTEAFF.

The chain is built from TRBV6-1 and TRBJ1-3; D gene ambiguous. The length of the CDR3 is 17 residues. Per germline, CDR1 MNHNS and CDR2 SASEGT. The V end was cut by 5 bases, the J end by 1 base, with 18 bases between. The CDR3 sequence: CASSPFQRGLSGNTIYF. In DNA form, the CDR3 reads TGTGCCAGCAGTCCGTTTCAGCGCGGACTATCTGGAAACACCATATATTTT.